What follows describes a single TCR beta chain. Seattle patient enrollment occurred during active infection, with longitudinal follow-up thereafter. Authors' methods: The authors estimated nucleated cell counts from reference gene primer amplification. Clones were read by immunoSEQ multiplex PCR, and TCRdb kept only the in-frame ones, dropping some. The V and J calls and clone size are taken from that table; D and trimming were inferred from the DNA. Among roughly 120,000 clones listed, 90% to 95% were seen once. The source of the sample is a study of blood T cell repertoires in COVID-19. Study details: Specimens from acute and convalescent COVID-19 originated in the United States, Italy and Spain. PBMCs, B-cell-depleted T cells, or T cells were the source of the cDNA or gDNA that made up the material.

The CDR3 spans 12 residues. The J segment lost 14 bases and the V segment lost 3 bases, leaving 6 bases of the junction unmatched. Specimen: peripheral blood. This sequence originates from a man between 50 and 59 years old with COVID-19, enrolled during active disease. V and J are TRBV12-3 or TRBV12-4 and TRBJ2-1; 8 positions agree with TRBD2. The CDR3 DNA reads TGTGCCAGCAGTTTCCAAGCGGGAGTTAAGTTCTTC. Residues: CASSFQAGVKFF.